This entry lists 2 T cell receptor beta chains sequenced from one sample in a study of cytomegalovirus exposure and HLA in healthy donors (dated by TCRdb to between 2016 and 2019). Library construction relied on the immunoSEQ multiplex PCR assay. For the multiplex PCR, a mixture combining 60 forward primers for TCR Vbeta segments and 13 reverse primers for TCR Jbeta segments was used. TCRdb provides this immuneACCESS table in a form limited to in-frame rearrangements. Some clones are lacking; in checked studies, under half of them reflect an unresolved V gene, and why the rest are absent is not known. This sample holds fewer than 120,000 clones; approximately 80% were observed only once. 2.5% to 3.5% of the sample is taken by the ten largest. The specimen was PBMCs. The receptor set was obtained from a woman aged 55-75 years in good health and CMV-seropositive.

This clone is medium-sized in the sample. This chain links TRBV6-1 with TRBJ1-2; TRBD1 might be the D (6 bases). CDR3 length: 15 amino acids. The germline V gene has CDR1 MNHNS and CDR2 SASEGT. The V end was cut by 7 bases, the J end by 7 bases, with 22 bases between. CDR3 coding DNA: TGTGCCAGCATCATTAAGGGGGTTTTCGTTGGTGGCTACACCTTC. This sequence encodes CASIIKGVFVGGYTF.

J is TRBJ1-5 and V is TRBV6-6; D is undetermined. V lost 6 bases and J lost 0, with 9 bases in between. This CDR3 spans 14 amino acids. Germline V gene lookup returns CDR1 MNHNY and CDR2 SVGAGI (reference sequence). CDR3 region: CASRRDLSNQPQHF. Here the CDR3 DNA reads TGTGCCAGCAGGCGGGATCTTAGCAATCAGCCCCAGCATTTT.